This is a list of T cell receptor beta chains from one sample in a study of cytotoxic CD8 clonotypes in ibrutinib-treated CLL. This table comes from immunoSEQ multiplex PCR, and its TCRdb copy is limited to in-frame clones, with some not included. The table shows about 140,000 clones, with less than 95% occurring only once. Sequencing was performed on PBMCs, taken after 12 months of ibrutinib treatment. These receptors originate from a human donor with chronic lymphocytic leukemia. CDR3s include the opening cysteine and the closing phenylalanine or tryptophan. Each record gives: CDR3 protein, clone size, V gene, D gene. A D gene is named only where the DNA matches it firmly. The size of a clone is reported for some rows only, either as once, few or many, or as a class for expanded clones.

CASRPDTANYGYTF . TRBV2 .
CASKGTSGRANEQFF . TRBV2 TRBD2
CASSLGPREDQPQHF . TRBV7-9 .
CASSYLSAGNTEAFF . TRBV6-5 .
CASSSRTDGELFF . TRBV7-7 .
CASSTTDNEQFF . TRBV7-9 .
CASSLSGSGRYNEQFF . TRBV5-1 TRBD2
CASSSLQSTGSSGNTIYF . TRBV7-8 .
CASSGDRGPYEQYF . TRBV27 TRBD1
CASSAEENTGELFF few TRBV19 .
CASSSGLAGVFGNEQFF . TRBV7-3 TRBD2
CASSRSDRGSSYEQYF . TRBV28 TRBD1
CASRKPGQSSYEQYF . TRBV28 TRBD1
CAIRAVGTGEQETQYF . TRBV10-3 TRBD1
CASGGRGPGTGELFF . TRBV7-9 .
CARSSTSGRAYEQYF . TRBV5-3 TRBD2
CASSPSSGNTGELFF . TRBV5-4 TRBD2
CASSQGSFSGNTIYF . TRBV2 .
CASTGLVNEQFF . TRBV6-6 .
CASSGAVLYNEQFF . TRBV7-9 .
CASSQDSWGVLPYEQYF . TRBV4-1 .
CASSGSWEQYF . TRBV2 .
CASARGEKGISEQYF . TRBV28 .
CASSTPRNTIYF once TRBV21-1 .
CASSFASRQYYGYTF . TRBV28 .
CASSLAVGQDYGYTF . TRBV7-2 TRBD1
CASSDASGSYEQYF . TRBV10-1 TRBD2
CASSKTRQGVKNIQYF . TRBV21-1 .
CASSLWLRGGDTEAFF . TRBV28 .
CASSAVGGQGRGEQYF . TRBV7-9 TRBD1
CASSLTSLVTGELFF . TRBV11-3 .
CSVERGYNEQFF few TRBV29-1 .
CASSLEGTNEKLFF . TRBV5-4 .
CASCRRGGGLDTQYF . TRBV19 TRBD1
CASSPFQTSGNTIYF few TRBV14 .
CASSPTDSYEQYF . TRBV13 .
CASSPGDHPYEQYF . TRBV18 .
CASSRGLAGGKGEQFF . TRBV11-1 TRBD2
CASSLGSGGVNTEAFF once TRBV7-6 TRBD1
CASSTRASGNTIYF once TRBV11-2 .
CASSPTPGRLNTEAFF . TRBV27 .
CASSEGYYEQYF . TRBV2 .
CASSGTGTGNSYEQYF . TRBV11-2 TRBD1
CASSPQVINEQFF few TRBV7-9 .
CASSPPPGPNEQFF . TRBV28 .
CASSLEGFPSYEQYF . TRBV11-2 .
CASSTGVHQPQHF . TRBV27 TRBD1
CASSEPIGFNQPQHF . TRBV2 .
CASSYSGQGLGEQYF . TRBV6-5 TRBD1
CASGDGPYEQYF . TRBV11-2 .